These T cell receptor beta chains were read from a single sample in a study of identical twins. In TCRdb, the 5' RACE reads were re-called with MiXCR into one record per CDR3 protein. The sample carries some 320,000 distinct CDR3 sequences, roughly an eighth recorded once. Separately, the same data were catalogued under a study of yellow fever vaccine responses in identical twins.

Sample: CD8+ T cells sorted from blood. The receptors come from a woman aged 18-35 years in good health. The CDR3 runs from the conserved cysteine through the conserved F or W. The D gene is left open where the match is weak. Expanded clones are given a class, and other clones once, few, many or no size at all.

size: NA
J: TRBJ2-3
D: NA
V: TRBV5-1
CDR3: CASELSGGRTDTQYF
DNA: TGCGCCAGCGAGCTTTCCGGGGGCCGCACAGATACGCAGTATTTT

size: few
J: TRBJ2-7
D: NA
V: TRBV9
CDR3: CASSVRLLGEQYF
DNA: TGTGCCAGCAGCGTGAGACTTCTGGGGGAGCAGTACTTC

size: NA
J: TRBJ2-5
D: TRBD1
V: TRBV4-1
CDR3: CASSHRTGVREETQYF
DNA: TGCGCCAGCAGCCACAGGACAGGGGTCCGAGAAGAGACCCAGTACTTC

size: NA
J: TRBJ2-3
D: TRBD1
V: TRBV14
CDR3: CASSQVPGQRTDTQYF
DNA: TGTGCCAGCAGCCAAGTCCCGGGACAGAGAACAGATACGCAGTATTTT

size: many
J: TRBJ1-3
D: NA
V: TRBV4-1
CDR3: CASSQTSGNTIYF
DNA: TGCGCCAGCAGCCAGACCTCTGGAAACACCATATATTTT

size: few
J: TRBJ2-3
D: NA
V: TRBV2
CDR3: CASIGSGTGTDTQYF
DNA: TGTGCCAGCATCGGGTCAGGGACGGGCACAGATACGCAGTATTTT

size: few
J: TRBJ2-1
D: TRBD2
V: TRBV20-1
CDR3: CSAIAGDVDEQFF
DNA: TGCAGTGCTATAGCGGGAGATGTAGATGAGCAGTTCTTC

size: few
J: TRBJ1-2
D: NA
V: TRBV12-3/TRBV12-4
CDR3: CASSPEWGAYGYTF
DNA: TGTGCCAGCAGTCCCGAGTGGGGGGCCTATGGCTACACCTTC

size: few
J: TRBJ2-3
D: TRBD2
V: TRBV5-6
CDR3: CASSSPSSGWSGTDTQYF
DNA: TGTGCCAGCAGCTCCCCCTCTAGCGGATGGTCGGGCACAGATACGCAGTATTTT

size: many
J: TRBJ2-1
D: TRBD1
V: TRBV24-1
CDR3: CATSDLLGTGPDEQFF
DNA: TGTGCCACCAGTGATTTGCTGGGGACAGGGCCCGATGAGCAGTTCTTC

size: few
J: TRBJ2-3
D: NA
V: TRBV7-8
CDR3: CASSFEVRATDTQYF
DNA: TGTGCCAGCAGCTTTGAGGTCAGGGCCACAGATACGCAGTATTTT

size: few
J: TRBJ2-5
D: TRBD2
V: TRBV28
CDR3: CASSTILAGGGETQYF
DNA: TGTGCCAGCAGTACGATACTAGCGGGAGGTGGAGAGACCCAGTACTTC

size: few
J: TRBJ2-3
D: TRBD1
V: TRBV5-1
CDR3: CASSDWPPTGGQTDTQYF
DNA: TGCGCCAGCAGCGACTGGCCCCCAACAGGGGGCCAAACAGATACGCAGTATTTT

size: many
J: TRBJ2-3
D: NA
V: TRBV11-2
CDR3: CASSSQQGWKDTQYF
DNA: TGTGCCAGCAGCTCCCAACAGGGTTGGAAGGATACGCAGTATTTT

size: few
J: TRBJ2-5
D: TRBD2
V: TRBV29-1
CDR3: CGFSGAYQETQYF
DNA: TGCGGCTTCAGCGGGGCGTACCAAGAGACCCAGTACTTC

size: few
J: TRBJ2-5
D: NA
V: TRBV2
CDR3: CASSGERLQETQYF
DNA: TGTGCCAGCAGTGGGGAGCGGCTCCAAGAGACCCAGTACTTC

size: few
J: TRBJ2-3
D: TRBD2
V: TRBV4-1
CDR3: CASSQETSGDWQYF
DNA: TGCGCCAGCAGCCAGGAGACTAGCGGGGACTGGCAGTATTTT

size: NA
J: TRBJ2-1
D: TRBD2
V: TRBV3-1
CDR3: CASSYRLAGAGEQFF
DNA: TGTGCCAGCAGCTATCGACTAGCGGGAGCTGGTGAGCAGTTCTTC

size: NA
J: TRBJ2-3
D: TRBD2
V: TRBV7-6
CDR3: CASSLSRSGGTDTQYF
DNA: TGTGCCAGCAGCTTAAGTCGGAGCGGGGGCACAGATACGCAGTATTTT

size: many
J: TRBJ2-1
D: NA
V: TRBV20-1
CDR3: CSALSKDYYNEQFF
DNA: TGCAGTGCCCTCTCGAAGGATTACTACAATGAGCAGTTCTTC

size: many
J: TRBJ2-1
D: NA
V: TRBV12-3/TRBV12-4
CDR3: CASSRGNNEQFF
DNA: TGTGCCAGCAGTCGAGGAAACAATGAGCAGTTCTTC

size: NA
J: TRBJ1-1
D: NA
V: TRBV3-1
CDR3: CASSQDVTVEAFF
DNA: TGTGCCAGCAGCCAAGATGTGACAGTCGAAGCTTTCTTT

size: few
J: TRBJ2-2
D: NA
V: TRBV5-1
CDR3: CASSFLDSNTGELFF
DNA: TGCGCCAGCAGCTTCCTGGACAGTAACACCGGGGAGCTGTTTTTT

size: many
J: TRBJ2-1
D: NA
V: TRBV5-1
CDR3: CASSPTPSSYNEQFF
DNA: TGCGCCAGCAGCCCTACACCCAGCTCCTACAATGAGCAGTTCTTC

size: few
J: TRBJ1-2
D: NA
V: TRBV7-9
CDR3: CASSLLKGEWTGYTF
DNA: TGTGCCAGCAGCTTGTTAAAGGGAGAATGGACGGGCTACACCTTC

size: few
J: TRBJ2-1
D: TRBD2
V: TRBV9
CDR3: CASSVVIGLAGGNNEQFF
DNA: TGTGCCAGCAGCGTAGTCATAGGGCTAGCGGGGGGGAACAATGAGCAGTTCTTC

size: few
J: TRBJ1-4
D: NA
V: TRBV4-1
CDR3: CASSQETGTENEKLFF
DNA: TGCGCCAGCAGCCAAGAGACCGGGACGGAGAATGAAAAACTGTTTTTT

size: many
J: TRBJ1-1
D: NA
V: TRBV4-1
CDR3: CASSQLGREVEAFF
DNA: TGCGCCAGCAGCCAACTAGGGAGAGAGGTTGAAGCTTTCTTT

size: few
J: TRBJ1-1
D: NA
V: TRBV6-1
CDR3: CASIRSTNPDTEAFF
DNA: TGTGCCAGTATCCGCAGCACAAATCCGGACACTGAAGCTTTCTTT

size: many
J: TRBJ2-1
D: TRBD2
V: TRBV7-6
CDR3: CASTPQAGDEQFF
DNA: TGTGCCAGCACCCCCCAAGCGGGAGATGAGCAGTTCTTC

size: many
J: TRBJ1-4
D: NA
V: TRBV7-9
CDR3: CASSLFRDRRTF
DNA: TGTGCCAGCAGCTTATTCCGGGACCGTCGTACCTTT

size: few
J: TRBJ2-7
D: TRBD2
V: TRBV12-3/TRBV12-4
CDR3: CASSPSGTSGSFLTYEQYF
DNA: TGTGCCAGCAGTCCCTCCGGGACTAGCGGGAGTTTTTTGACCTACGAGCAGTACTTC

size: NA
J: TRBJ2-1
D: TRBD1
V: TRBV20-1
CDR3: CSARNYRTGQANSYNEQFF
DNA: TGCAGTGCTAGAAACTACCGGACAGGGCAGGCTAACTCCTACAATGAGCAGTTCTTC

size: NA
J: TRBJ2-7
D: NA
V: TRBV12-3/TRBV12-4
CDR3: CASSLAGHSYEQYF
DNA: TGTGCCAGCAGTTTAGCAGGACATTCCTACGAGCAGTACTTC

size: few
J: TRBJ2-1
D: NA
V: TRBV7-9
CDR3: CASSSTFRWQFF
DNA: TGTGCCAGCAGCTCTACATTTCGCTGGCAGTTCTTC

size: few
J: TRBJ2-2
D: TRBD2
V: TRBV3-1
CDR3: CASSQESRGVTGELFF
DNA: TGTGCCAGCAGCCAAGAATCGCGGGGGGTCACCGGGGAGCTGTTTTTT

size: many
J: TRBJ1-2
D: NA
V: TRBV10-3
CDR3: CAISESEGVPYYGYTF
DNA: TGTGCCATCAGTGAGTCGGAAGGGGTTCCCTACTATGGCTACACCTTC

size: few
J: TRBJ2-2
D: NA
V: TRBV20-1
CDR3: CSAGTQNTGELFF
DNA: TGCAGTGCCGGGACCCAGAACACCGGGGAGCTGTTTTTT

size: NA
J: TRBJ2-7
D: TRBD1
V: TRBV27
CDR3: CASSPYRGSYEQYF
DNA: TGTGCCAGCAGCCCCTACAGGGGTTCCTACGAGCAGTACTTC

size: few
J: TRBJ2-3
D: TRBD2
V: TRBV4-1
CDR3: CASSQVRRLADHRDTQYF
DNA: TGCGCCAGCAGCCAAGTTCGGAGACTAGCGGACCATAGGGATACGCAGTATTTT

size: NA
J: TRBJ2-7
D: TRBD2
V: TRBV4-1
CDR3: CASSQDRGDGYEQYF
DNA: TGCGCCAGCAGCCAAGATCGGGGGGATGGCTACGAGCAGTACTTC

size: NA
J: TRBJ2-4
D: NA
V: TRBV28
CDR3: CASRIRQAGAKNIQYF
DNA: TGTGCCAGCAGAATAAGGCAGGCGGGAGCCAAAAACATTCAGTACTTC

size: few
J: TRBJ2-3
D: TRBD2
V: TRBV3-1
CDR3: CASSLETGLAGGLADTQYF
DNA: TGTGCCAGCAGCCTCGAAACGGGACTAGCGGGAGGTCTTGCAGATACGCAGTATTTT

size: few
J: TRBJ2-7
D: TRBD1
V: TRBV7-6
CDR3: CASSPGTAGGVKNYEQYF
DNA: TGTGCCAGCAGCCCCGGGACCGCAGGGGGCGTGAAAAACTACGAGCAGTACTTC

size: few
J: TRBJ1-1
D: NA
V: TRBV7-8
CDR3: CASSSVLGAEAFF
DNA: TGTGCCAGCAGCTCTGTTTTGGGGGCTGAAGCTTTCTTT

size: few
J: TRBJ2-7
D: NA
V: TRBV6-2/TRBV6-3
CDR3: CASSYQGPSYEQYF
DNA: TGTGCCAGCAGTTACCAGGGACCATCCTACGAGCAGTACTTC

size: few
J: TRBJ1-6
D: NA
V: TRBV6-1
CDR3: CASSPGQPWSYNSPLHF
DNA: TGTGCCAGCAGCCCCGGACAGCCCTGGTCCTATAATTCACCCCTCCACTTT

size: few
J: TRBJ2-3
D: NA
V: TRBV4-1
CDR3: CASSQGLPTTDTQYF
DNA: TGCGCCAGCAGCCAGGGACTCCCCACGACAGATACGCAGTATTTT

size: many
J: TRBJ2-3
D: NA
V: TRBV9
CDR3: CASSVAHHLTDTQYF
DNA: TGTGCCAGCAGCGTAGCTCACCACCTCACAGATACGCAGTATTTT

size: few
J: TRBJ1-4
D: TRBD1
V: TRBV7-8
CDR3: CASSLARTGGESREKLFF
DNA: TGTGCCAGCAGCTTAGCGCGGACAGGGGGCGAGTCCCGTGAAAAACTGTTTTTT

size: few
J: TRBJ2-7
D: TRBD1
V: TRBV12-3/TRBV12-4
CDR3: CASSPGTVVYEQYF
DNA: TGTGCCAGCAGCCCCGGGACAGTGGTCTACGAGCAGTACTTC

size: few
J: TRBJ2-1
D: TRBD1
V: TRBV6-1
CDR3: CASSGRDRGRVYDHYNEQFF
DNA: TGTGCCAGCAGTGGAAGGGACAGGGGCCGCGTTTATGACCACTACAATGAGCAGTTCTTC

size: few
J: TRBJ2-1
D: NA
V: TRBV18
CDR3: CASSPGVPDSYNEQFF
DNA: TGTGCCAGCTCACCTGGGGTCCCCGACTCCTACAATGAGCAGTTCTTC

size: NA
J: TRBJ1-5
D: TRBD1
V: TRBV4-1
CDR3: CASSQERQGGNQPQHF
DNA: TGCGCCAGCAGCCAAGAGAGGCAGGGGGGAAATCAGCCCCAGCATTTT